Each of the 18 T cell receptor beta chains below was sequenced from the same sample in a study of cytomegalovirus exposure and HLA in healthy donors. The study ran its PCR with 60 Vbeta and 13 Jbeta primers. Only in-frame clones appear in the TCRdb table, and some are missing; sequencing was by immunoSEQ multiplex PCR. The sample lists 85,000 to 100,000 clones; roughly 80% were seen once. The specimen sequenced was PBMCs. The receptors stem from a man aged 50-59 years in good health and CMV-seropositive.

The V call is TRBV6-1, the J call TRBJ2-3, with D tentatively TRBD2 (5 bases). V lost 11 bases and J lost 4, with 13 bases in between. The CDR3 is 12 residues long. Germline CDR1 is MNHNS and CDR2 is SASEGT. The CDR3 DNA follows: TGTGCCTCACATCGGGATTCAGATACGCAGTATTTT. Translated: CASHRDSDTQYF.

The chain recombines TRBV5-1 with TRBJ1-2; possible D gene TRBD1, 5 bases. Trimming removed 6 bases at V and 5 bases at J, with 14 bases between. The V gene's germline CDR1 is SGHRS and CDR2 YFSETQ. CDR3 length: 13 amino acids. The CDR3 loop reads CASNPGGTYGYTF. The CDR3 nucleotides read TGCGCCAGCAACCCTGGGGGGACTTATGGCTACACCTTC.

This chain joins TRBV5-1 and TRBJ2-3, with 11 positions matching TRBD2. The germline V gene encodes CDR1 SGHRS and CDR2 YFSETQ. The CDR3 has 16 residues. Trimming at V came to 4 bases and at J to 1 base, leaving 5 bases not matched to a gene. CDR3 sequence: CASSVSSGGGTDTQYF. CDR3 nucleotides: TGCGCCAGCAGCGTGAGTAGCGGGGGGGGCACAGATACGCAGTATTTT.

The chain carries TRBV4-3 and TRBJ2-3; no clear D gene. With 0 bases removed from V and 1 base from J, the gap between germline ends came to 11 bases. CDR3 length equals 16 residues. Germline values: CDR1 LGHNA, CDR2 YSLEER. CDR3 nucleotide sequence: TGCGCCAGCAGCCAAGATAGACGGAGTCGCACAGATACGCAGTATTTT. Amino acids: CASSQDRRSRTDTQYF.

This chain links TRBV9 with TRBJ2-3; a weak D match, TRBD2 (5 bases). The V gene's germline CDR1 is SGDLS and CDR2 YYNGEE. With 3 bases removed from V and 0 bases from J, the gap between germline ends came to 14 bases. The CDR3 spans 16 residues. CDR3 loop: CASSALGSPSTDTQYF. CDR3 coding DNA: TGTGCCAGCAGCGCACTAGGATCCCCGAGCACAGATACGCAGTATTTT.

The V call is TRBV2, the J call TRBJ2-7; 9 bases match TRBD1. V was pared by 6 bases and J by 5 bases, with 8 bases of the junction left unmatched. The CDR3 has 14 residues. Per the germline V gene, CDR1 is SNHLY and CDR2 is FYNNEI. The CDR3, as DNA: TGTGCCAGCAGAACCGGGACAGGGAGCCACGAGCAGTACTTC. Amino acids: CASRTGTGSHEQYF.

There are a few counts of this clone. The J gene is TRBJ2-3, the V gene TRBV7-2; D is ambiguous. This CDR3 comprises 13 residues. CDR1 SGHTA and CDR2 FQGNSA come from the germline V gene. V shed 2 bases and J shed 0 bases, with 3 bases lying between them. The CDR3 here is CASSLYSTDTQYF. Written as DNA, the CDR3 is TGTGCCAGCAGCTTATATAGCACAGATACGCAGTATTTT.

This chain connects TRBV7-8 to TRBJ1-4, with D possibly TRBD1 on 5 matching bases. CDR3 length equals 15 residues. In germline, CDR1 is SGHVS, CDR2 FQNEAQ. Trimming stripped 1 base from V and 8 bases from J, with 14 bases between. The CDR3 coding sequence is TGTGCCAGCAGCTTAGATCAGGGTGTTGGAGAAAAACTGTTTTTT. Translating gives CASSLDQGVGEKLFF.

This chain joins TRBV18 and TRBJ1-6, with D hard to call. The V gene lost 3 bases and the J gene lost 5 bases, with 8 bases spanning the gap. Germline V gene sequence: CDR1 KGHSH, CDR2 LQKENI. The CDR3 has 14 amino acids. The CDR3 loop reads CASSPETNNSPLHF. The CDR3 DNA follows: TGTGCCAGCTCACCTGAGACTAATAATTCACCCCTCCACTTT.

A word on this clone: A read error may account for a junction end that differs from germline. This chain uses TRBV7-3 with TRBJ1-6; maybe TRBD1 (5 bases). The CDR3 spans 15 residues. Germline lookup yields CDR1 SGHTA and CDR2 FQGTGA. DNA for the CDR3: TGTGCCAGCAGCACAGACAGACGGAGTAATTCACCCCTCAACTTT. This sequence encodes CASSTDRRSNSPLNF.

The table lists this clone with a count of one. The CDR3 coding sequence is TGTGCCAGCAGTACCTTACAGGGGGCGGACACTGAAGCTTTCTTT. Amino acid sequence: CASSTLQGADTEAFF. The chain couples TRBV27 to TRBJ1-1; 9 nucleotides agree with TRBD1. The CDR3 loop spans 15 amino acids. CDR1 is MNHEY and CDR2 is SMNVEV in the germline V gene (reference sequence). V shed 5 bases, J shed 3 bases, and the junction held 7 bases outside the gene matches.

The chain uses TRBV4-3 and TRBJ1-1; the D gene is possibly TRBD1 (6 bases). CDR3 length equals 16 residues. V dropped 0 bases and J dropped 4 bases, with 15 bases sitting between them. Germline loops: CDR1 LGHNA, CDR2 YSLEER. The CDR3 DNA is TGCGCCAGCAGCCAAGATTCAAGGGGGTCGGGCACTGAAGCTTTCTTT. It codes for CASSQDSRGSGTEAFF.

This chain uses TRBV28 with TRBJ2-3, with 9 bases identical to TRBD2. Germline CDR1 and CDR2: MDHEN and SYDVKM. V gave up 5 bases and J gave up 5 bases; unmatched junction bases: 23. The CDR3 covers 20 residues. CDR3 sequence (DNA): TGTGCCAGCAGTCTCGTAATCGACAGCGGCGCGGGGGGGTTAAGAGATACGCAGTATTTT. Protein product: CASSLVIDSGAGGLRDTQYF.

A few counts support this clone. CDR3 in DNA: TGTGCCAGCAGCGGAGGGACAGGGCCTTCGAATTCACCCCTCCACTTT. This codes for CASSGGTGPSNSPLHF. V and J are TRBV2 and TRBJ1-6, with 9 bases lining up with TRBD1. CDR1 and CDR2 from the germline V gene are SNHLY and FYNNEI. The junction had 10 bases not matched to a gene; V was cut back by 6 bases and J by 7 bases. The CDR3 consists of 16 residues.

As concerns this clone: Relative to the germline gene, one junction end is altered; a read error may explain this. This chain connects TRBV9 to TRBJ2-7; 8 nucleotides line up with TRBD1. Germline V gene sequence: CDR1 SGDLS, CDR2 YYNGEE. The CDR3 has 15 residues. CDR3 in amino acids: CASGVSAGGPNEQYF. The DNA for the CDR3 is TGTGCCAGCGGCGTATCGGCAGGGGGCCCGAACGAGCAGTACTTC. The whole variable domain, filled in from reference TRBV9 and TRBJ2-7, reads DSGVTQTPKHLITATGQRVTLRCSPRSGDLSVYWYQQSLDQGLQFLIQYYNGEERAKGNILERFSAQQFPDLHSELNLSSLELGDSALYFCASGVSAGGPNEQYFGPGTRLTVT.

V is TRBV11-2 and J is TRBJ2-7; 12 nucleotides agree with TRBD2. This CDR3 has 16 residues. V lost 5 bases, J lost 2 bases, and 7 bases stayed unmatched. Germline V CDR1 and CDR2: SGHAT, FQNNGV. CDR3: CASSALSSGGAYEQYF. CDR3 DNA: TGTGCCAGCAGCGCGCTATCTAGCGGGGGGGCCTACGAGCAGTACTTC. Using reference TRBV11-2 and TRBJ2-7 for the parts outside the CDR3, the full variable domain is EAGVAQSPRYKIIEKRQSVAFWCNPISGHATLYWYQQILGQGPKLLIQFQNNGVVDDSQLPKDRFSAERLKGVDSTLKIQPAKLEDSAVYLCASSALSSGGAYEQYFGPGTRLTVT.

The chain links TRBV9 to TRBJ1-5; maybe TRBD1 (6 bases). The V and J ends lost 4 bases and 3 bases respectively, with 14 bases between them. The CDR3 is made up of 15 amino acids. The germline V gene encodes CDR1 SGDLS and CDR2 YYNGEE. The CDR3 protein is CASSTSSGDNQPQHF. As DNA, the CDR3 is TGTGCCAGCAGCACGTCCTCAGGGGACAATCAGCCCCAGCATTTT.

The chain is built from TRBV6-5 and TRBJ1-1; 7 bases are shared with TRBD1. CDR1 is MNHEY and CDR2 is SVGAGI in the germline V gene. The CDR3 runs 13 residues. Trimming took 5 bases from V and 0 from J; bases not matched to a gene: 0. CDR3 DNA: TGTGCCAGCAGTGGGACAGTGAACACTGAAGCTTTCTTT. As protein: CASSGTVNTEAFF.